This record concerns one TCR beta chain sequence. Germline CDR1 is MDHEN and CDR2 is SYDVKM. This CDR3 has 12 residues. Deletions cut 2 bases from V and 7 bases from J, with 8 bases between. The sample comes from a study of blood T cell repertoires in COVID-19. Study at large: Sources were T cells, B-cell-depleted T cells, or PBMCs; the material itself was cDNA or gDNA.

Measured with immunoSEQ multiplex PCR; TCRdb has only the in-frame clones, and not every one. This table holds roughly 160,000 clones, 70% to 90% found once. This clonotype was sampled from an elderly woman with COVID-19, enrolled during active disease. This chain connects TRBV28 to TRBJ1-2; D remains ambiguous. The sample was peripheral blood. The CDR3, as DNA: TGTGCCAGCAGTTTACCAGGCTTTGGCTACACCTTC. Translating it yields CASSLPGFGYTF.